This T cell receptor (beta chain) was recorded in a study of T-cell reconstitution after alpha-beta-depleted transplantation in children. Library preparation (for TCRbeta) was performed with unique molecular identifiers. Via MiXCR, TCRdb re-called the PCR reads, giving one row per CDR3 protein. The sample has fewer than 550,000 distinct CDR3 sequences, approximately 10% seen once; the top ten hold approximately 14%. CDR1 is SGHRS and CDR2 is YFSETQ in the germline V gene. This CDR3 spans 15 amino acids. V lost 7 bases to trimming and J lost 0 bases; unmatched junction nucleotides: 1. Sequenced here: PBMCs, mostly from graft donor cells, sampled 180 days after TCRalphabeta/CD19-depleted stem cell transplant. This TCR derives from a female patient between 2 and 15 years old who had a stem cell transplant for aplastic anemia, so the T cells may come from the graft donor. The chain links TRBV5-1 to TRBJ2-1, with TRBD2 identical over 13 bases. CDR3 loop: CASWTSGSSYNEQFF. The CDR3 DNA sequence: TGCGCCAGCTGGACTAGCGGGAGCTCCTACAATGAGCAGTTCTTC.